The TCR beta chain under discussion was sequenced for a study of T-cell reconstitution after alpha-beta-depleted transplantation in children. Study-level results: Surviving recipient T cells and thymic progenitors accounted for the high day-60 TCRbeta diversity observed in some patients. Expanded graft clones, several hundred of them, were reportedly the source of alpha-beta T cells about two months after transplant. T-cell numbers and diversity, one year after transplant, stemmed largely from T cells that were newly produced.

The TCRbeta library was prepared with unique molecular identifiers. TCRdb reanalysed the PCR reads using MiXCR and keeps one entry per CDR3 protein. The profile shows around 490,000 distinct CDR3 sequences, approximately 10% of them singletons. For this clonotype: The antigen is undetermined.

The ends lost 1 base at V and 0 bases at J; junction bases unmatched: 8. CDR3 length: 16 amino acids. From germline, CDR1 is DFQATT and CDR2 SNEGSKA (reference sequence). The chain couples TRBV20-1 to TRBJ1-2; 7 nucleotides match TRBD1. This specimen consisted of PBMCs, mostly from graft donor cells, obtained 180 days after TCRalphabeta/CD19-depleted stem cell transplant. The source of this sequence is a female patient between 2 and 15 years old who had a stem cell transplant for aplastic anemia, so the T cells may come from the graft donor. CDR3 in amino acids: CSARGATGVANYGYTF. The CDR3 DNA sequence: TGCAGTGCTAGAGGGGCCACAGGGGTGGCTAACTATGGCTACACCTTC.